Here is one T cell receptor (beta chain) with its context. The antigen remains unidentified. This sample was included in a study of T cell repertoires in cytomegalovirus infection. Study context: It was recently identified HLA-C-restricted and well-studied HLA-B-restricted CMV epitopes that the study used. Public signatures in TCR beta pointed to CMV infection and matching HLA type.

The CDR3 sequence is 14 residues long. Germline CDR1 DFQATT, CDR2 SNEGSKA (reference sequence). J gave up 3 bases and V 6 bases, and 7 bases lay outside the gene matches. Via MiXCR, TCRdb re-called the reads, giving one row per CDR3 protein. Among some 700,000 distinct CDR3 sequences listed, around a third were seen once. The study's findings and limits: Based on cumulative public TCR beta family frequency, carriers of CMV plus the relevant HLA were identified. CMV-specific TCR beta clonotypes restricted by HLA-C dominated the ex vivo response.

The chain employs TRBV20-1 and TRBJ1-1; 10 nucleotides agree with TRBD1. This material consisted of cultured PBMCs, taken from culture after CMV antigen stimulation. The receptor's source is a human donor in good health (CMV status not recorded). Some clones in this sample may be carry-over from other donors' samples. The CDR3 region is CSATSGTGDTEAFF. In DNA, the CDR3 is TGCAGTGCAACCTCCGGGACAGGGGACACTGAAGCTTTCTTT.